The 6 T cell receptor beta chains below come from one sample, sequenced in a study of T cell responses to AZD1222 COVID-19 vaccine. Assay used: immunoSEQ multiplex PCR; TCRdb lists only in-frame clones, some missing. The repertoire holds about 62,000 clones, with roughly three quarters as singletons. Sequenced material: peripheral blood, taken on day 0 of AZD1222 vaccination. Receptors were obtained from an adult in good health.

A single count supports this clone. This rearrangement joins TRBV19 to TRBJ1-1; TRBD1 is a possible D gene (6 bases). Trimming removed 5 bases at V and 3 bases at J, with 16 bases between. There are 15 residues in the CDR3. CDR1 and CDR2 (germline): LNHDA, SQIVND (reference sequence). The CDR3 nucleotides are TGTGCCAGTAGTTCTCGCAGGGGAATAGACACTGAAGCTTTCTTT. It translates to CASSSRRGIDTEAFF.

This clone was counted only a few times. The gene calls are TRBV6-5 and TRBJ2-4, with a weak D call TRBD2 (6 bases). Germline CDR1 is MNHEY and CDR2 is SVGAGI. Between the trimmed V and J ends, which lost 2 bases and 4 bases, there was a span of 15 bases. CDR3 size: 16 residues. CDR3 sequence: CASSYDGIGTKNIQYF. The CDR3 region has the DNA TGTGCCAGCAGTTACGACGGGATAGGGACTAAAAACATTCAGTACTTC.

The V and J genes are TRBV24-1 and TRBJ2-2; no firm D call. CDR3 length: 15 amino acids. Per the germline V gene, CDR1 is KGHDR and CDR2 is SFDVKD. The ends were cut back, 2 bases at V and 4 bases at J, with 10 bases in the middle. The CDR3 loop reads CATSDWASSTGELFF. In DNA, the CDR3 is TGTGCCACCAGTGATTGGGCCAGCTCCACCGGGGAGCTGTTTTTT.

V and J are TRBV6-2 or TRBV6-3 and TRBJ1-5; possible D gene TRBD1, 5 bases. This CDR3 has 15 amino acids. V dropped 2 bases and J dropped 3 bases, with 11 bases sitting between them. Germline lookup yields CDR1 MNHEY and CDR2 SVGEGT. The CDR3 DNA reads TGTGCCAGCAGTTACACCACAGGTCTCAATCAGCCCCAGCATTTT. Its translation is CASSYTTGLNQPQHF.

The CDR3 DNA sequence: TGCGCCAGCAGCCAAGGGACAGGGGGGGGCTACACCTTC. Translation gives CASSQGTGGGYTF. The chain links TRBV4-3 to TRBJ1-2; 10 nucleotides align to TRBD1. Germline V gives CDR1 LGHNA, CDR2 YSLEER. Losses at the gene ends were 1 base for V and 8 bases for J; bases not matched to a gene: 1. The CDR3 extends over 13 amino acids.

The chain is built from TRBV5-4 and TRBJ1-1; TRBD1 is a possible D gene (5 bases). CDR3 size: 15 residues. V shed 0 bases and J shed 5 bases, with 14 bases lying between them. Germline CDR1 is SGHNT and CDR2 is YYREEE (reference sequence). For the CDR3, the DNA is TGTGCCAGCAGCTTGGCTTCGGGCAGGGTGACTGAAGCTTTCTTT. It specifies CASSLASGRVTEAFF. The variable domain in full, completed from reference TRBV5-4 and TRBJ1-1, reads ETGVTQSPTHLIKTRGQQVTLRCSSQSGHNTVSWYQQALGQGPQFIFQYYREEENGRGNFPPRFSGLQFPNYSSELNVNALELDDSALYLCASSLASGRVTEAFFGQGTRLTVV.